Following are 31 T cell receptor beta chains from one sample sequenced in a study of beta chain features in type 1 diabetes. cDNA synthesis used the whole RNA isolate, giving expressed TCRB sequences. The assay was immunoSEQ multiplex PCR, and TCRdb's table has in-frame clones only and misses some. This table has hundreds of thousands of clones, 11% to 15% appearing once. Their antigens are not known. The study, taken as a whole, reports: Patients with Type 1 diabetes showed moderately but significantly shorter TCRB CDR3s in all four CD4+ subsets.

Material for sequencing was naive CD4+ T cells from blood. These receptors were taken from a young man with type 1 diabetes.

In this sample, this clone turned up a few times. V and J are TRBV18 and TRBJ2-6; the D is unclear. V was clipped by 0 bases and J by 0 bases, with 12 bases between them. The CDR3 contains 18 residues. Germline V lookup: CDR1 KGHSH, CDR2 LQKENI. The CDR3 loop is CASSPPQGQSSGANVLTF. The CDR3 nucleotides read TGTGCCAGCTCACCACCGCAAGGGCAGAGCTCTGGGGCCAACGTCCTGACTTTC.

This chain connects TRBV11-2 to TRBJ2-3; weak D call: TRBD2 (5 bases). The germline V gene has CDR1 SGHAT and CDR2 FQNNGV. Deletions cut 3 bases from V and 2 bases from J, with 18 bases between. The CDR3 has 17 amino acids. The CDR3 nucleotides are TGTGCCAGCAGCTTGAAGATTGGGAGTAGCCCCACAGATACGCAGTATTTT. As protein: CASSLKIGSSPTDTQYF.

The genes are TRBV7-2 and TRBJ2-7, with 7 bases that match TRBD1. V lost 5 bases and J lost 4; bases outside the gene matches: 5. Germline lookup yields CDR1 SGHTA and CDR2 FQGNSA. There are 13 residues in the CDR3. CDR3 sequence (DNA): TGTGCCAGCAGCCCTGGACAGGAATACGAGCAGTACTTC. Amino acids: CASSPGQEYEQYF.

This clone was detected only a few times. The chain employs TRBV19 and TRBJ1-6; no reliable D call. The CDR3 has 15 amino acids. The V end was cut by 5 bases, the J end by 7 bases, with 15 bases between. Germline V gives CDR1 LNHDA, CDR2 SQIVND (reference sequence). CDR3 nucleotide sequence: TGTGCCAGTAGTTCCTGGGTTGATGGGAATTCACCCCTCCACTTT. Amino acids: CASSSWVDGNSPLHF.

The chain joins TRBV9 to TRBJ2-7, with TRBD1 matching over 10 bases. This CDR3 has 15 amino acids. V trimming: 3 bases; J trimming: 3 bases; junction bases outside the gene matches: 6. The germline CDR1 and CDR2 sequences are SGDLS and YYNGEE. This CDR3 reads CASSAQGQGDYEQYF. CDR3 bases: TGTGCCAGCAGCGCACAAGGACAGGGGGACTACGAGCAGTACTTC. Complete variable domain (other parts from reference TRBV9 and TRBJ2-7): DSGVTQTPKHLITATGQRVTLRCSPRSGDLSVYWYQQSLDQGLQFLIQYYNGEERAKGNILERFSAQQFPDLHSELNLSSLELGDSALYFCASSAQGQGDYEQYFGPGTRLTVT.

This clone was seen a handful of times. V gene TRBV5-6 combines with J gene TRBJ1-2; 8 bases are a match to TRBD1. The CDR3 length is 14 residues. Germline V gene sequence: CDR1 SGHDT, CDR2 YYEEEE. Germline trimming cut 4 bases from V and 4 bases from J; bases unmatched to any gene: 6. Written as DNA, the CDR3 is TGTGCCAGCAGCATTAGGACAGGGACCTATGGCTACACCTTC. Amino acid sequence: CASSIRTGTYGYTF. The full variable domain, its missing parts supplied by reference TRBV5-6 and TRBJ1-2, is DAGVTQSPTHLIKTRGQQVTLRCSPKSGHDTVSWYQQALGQGPQFIFQYYEEEERQRGNFPDRFSGHQFPNYSSELNVNALLLGDSALYLCASSIRTGTYGYTFGSGTRLTVV.

A few counts support this clone. The chain has TRBV19 and TRBJ1-5; D uncertain. This CDR3 contains 14 residues. CDR1 LNHDA and CDR2 SQIVND come from the germline V gene (reference sequence). V gave up 3 bases and J gave up 3 bases, with 9 bases separating them. In DNA, the CDR3 is TGTGCCAGTAGTATCTTAGGACTCAATCAGCCCCAGCATTTT. Translated: CASSILGLNQPQHF.

The sample holds a few counts of this clone. V is TRBV5-1 and J is TRBJ2-1; 8 nucleotides match TRBD1. The ends lost 4 bases at V and 8 bases at J; junction bases unmatched: 8. CDR3 size: 14 residues. Looked up from germline, CDR1 is SGHRS and CDR2 is YFSETQ. The CDR3 sequence: CASSHDRGRDEQFF. The DNA of the CDR3 is TGCGCCAGCAGCCACGACAGGGGAAGGGATGAGCAGTTCTTC.

This clone was detected a few times. V gene TRBV7-2 combines with J gene TRBJ1-1; D is ambiguous. V was pared by 5 bases and J by 10 bases, with 17 bases between. This CDR3 contains 13 residues. Germline loops: CDR1 SGHTA, CDR2 FQGNSA. CDR3 region: CASSPPGGRAAFF. In DNA, the CDR3 is TGTGCCAGCAGCCCCCCGGGAGGACGAGCAGCTTTCTTT.

This clone was seen only a few times. The rearrangement joins TRBV5-4 to TRBJ2-2; D unresolved. There are 11 residues in the CDR3. V was trimmed by 5 bases and J by 9 bases, leaving 8 bases between them. Germline V gene lookup returns CDR1 SGHNT and CDR2 YYREEE (reference sequence). The CDR3: CASSLNRELFF. The CDR3 DNA is TGTGCCAGCAGTCTGAACCGGGAGCTGTTTTTT.

Only one count was recorded for this clone. This rearrangement joins TRBV5-1 to TRBJ2-7; 7 nucleotides agree with TRBD2. J gave up 2 bases and V 5 bases, and 13 bases lay outside the gene matches. Per germline, CDR1 SGHRS and CDR2 YFSETQ. The CDR3 spans 16 residues. Written as DNA, the CDR3 is TGCGCCAGCAGAGACTCCCCTGGGGAGGGAGCCTACGAGCAGTACTTC. Its protein is CASRDSPGEGAYEQYF.

The chain employs TRBV6-5 and TRBJ2-3; D is unclear. Germline CDR1 reads MNHEY; CDR2 reads SVGAGI. The CDR3 has 11 residues. The V end was cut by 2 bases, the J end by 9 bases, with 6 bases between. As DNA, the CDR3 is TGTGCCAGCAGTTACGAGAGGACGCAGTATTTT. Translated, it gives CASSYERTQYF.

This clone was detected only once. The V call is TRBV30, the J call TRBJ1-6; D gene unclear. CDR1 and CDR2 from the germline V gene are GTSNPN and SVGIG (reference sequence). The length of the CDR3 is 13 residues. The V gene lost 5 bases and the J gene lost 3 bases, with 8 bases spanning the gap. Here the CDR3 reads CAWSVDYNSPLHF. As DNA, the CDR3 is TGTGCCTGGTCGGTAGACTATAATTCACCCCTCCACTTT.

The chain uses TRBV18 and TRBJ1-6; D unresolved. V shed 5 bases and J shed 5 bases, with 13 bases lying between them. The length of the CDR3 is 15 residues. Per the germline V gene, CDR1 is KGHSH and CDR2 is LQKENI. CDR3 region: CASSSRPANNSPLHF. The CDR3 DNA reads as TGTGCCAGCTCATCACGACCGGCAAATAATTCACCCCTCCACTTT.

The chain is built from TRBV4-2 and TRBJ2-1; 11 bases are shared with TRBD2. V was clipped by 0 bases and J by 6 bases; unmatched bases: 4. Looked up from germline, CDR1 is LGHNA and CDR2 is YNFKEQ. There are 16 residues in the CDR3. The CDR3 nucleotides are TGTGCCAGCAGCCAAGAGCCTAGCGGGGGGCTCAATGAGCAGTTCTTC. Translated: CASSQEPSGGLNEQFF.

This clone has more than one count but fewer than ten. Other DNA variants within this sample encode the same CDR3. This sequence joins TRBV7-2 and TRBJ2-5; D is ambiguous. Germline V gene sequence: CDR1 SGHTA, CDR2 FQGNSA. V was shortened by 0 bases and J by 5 bases, with 4 bases between the two germline ends. This CDR3 has 12 residues. In DNA, the CDR3 is TGTGCCAGCAGCTTAGCAGAGGAGACCCAGTACTTC. This gives the protein CASSLAEETQYF. Using reference TRBV7-2 and TRBJ2-5 for the parts outside the CDR3, the full variable domain is GAGVSQSPSNKVTEKGKDVELRCDPISGHTALYWYRQSLGQGLEFLIYFQGNSAPDKSGLPSDRFSAERTGGSVSTLTIQRTQQEDSAVYLCASSLAEETQYFGPGTRLLVL.

V usage is TRBV30 and J usage is TRBJ2-1; D is unclear. Germline V gives CDR1 GTSNPN, CDR2 SVGIG (reference sequence). The CDR3 covers 12 residues. V was clipped by 0 bases and J by 2 bases, with 2 bases between them. The CDR3 nucleotides are TGTGCCTGGAGTGTACCCTACAATGAGCAGTTCTTC. Residues: CAWSVPYNEQFF.

The rearrangement joins TRBV6-6 to TRBJ2-5; 9 bases match TRBD1. Germline-derived CDR1 and CDR2 are MNHNY and SVGAGI (reference sequence). This CDR3 is built from 14 residues. The V and J ends lost 2 bases and 4 bases, in that order; junction bases with no gene match: 2. The CDR3 loop is CASSYGTGLETQYF. CDR3 in DNA: TGTGCCAGCAGTTACGGGACAGGGTTAGAGACCCAGTACTTC.

V is TRBV2 and J is TRBJ1-4, with no clear D. The V end lost 6 bases, the J end lost 10 bases, and 15 bases lay between the germline ends. Germline values: CDR1 SNHLY, CDR2 FYNNEI. This CDR3 is 13 amino acids long. The CDR3 nucleotides read TGTGCCAGCAGAGGGCCGTCTAATCTAAAACTGTTTTTT. Translated, it gives CASRGPSNLKLFF.

This clone was recorded a few times. This chain uses TRBV7-9 with TRBJ2-5, with 13 bases aligning to TRBD2. The CDR3 runs to 19 residues. Losses at the gene ends were 5 bases for V and 0 bases for J; bases not matched to a gene: 12. CDR1 and CDR2 from the germline V gene are SEHNR and FQNEAQ (reference sequence). Here the CDR3 reads CASSVTAGTSGVYQETQYF. The CDR3 nucleotides are TGTGCCAGCAGCGTCACCGCCGGGACTAGCGGGGTGTACCAAGAGACCCAGTACTTC.

This clone was seen a handful of times. This chain joins TRBV7-4 and TRBJ2-7, with 9 bases matching TRBD1. V gave up 5 bases and J gave up 3 bases; unmatched junction bases: 11. CDR3 size: 16 residues. Germline assignment: CDR1 SGHVT and CDR2 SQSDAQ. DNA of the CDR3: TGTGCCAGCAGCACCCACAGGGGGCCTTCGTACTACGAGCAGTACTTC. The encoded protein is CASSTHRGPSYYEQYF.

This clone was detected a few times. At one boundary the junction diverges from the germline segment, which might be a read error. This sequence joins TRBV7-2 and TRBJ2-6; D possibly matches TRBD1 or TRBD2 (5 bases each). Germline CDR1 SGHTA, CDR2 FQGNSA. The CDR3 totals 15 residues. CDR3: CASSLGGAEGTTCAF. The CDR3 coding sequence is TGTGCCAGCAGCTTAGGTGGGGCTGAGGGAACGACCTGCGCTTTC.

The chain carries TRBV11-1 and TRBJ2-5; 8 nucleotides align to TRBD2. V lost 5 bases and J lost 4; bases outside the gene matches: 3. The CDR3 loop spans 13 amino acids. In germline, CDR1 is SGHAT, CDR2 FQDESV (reference sequence). CDR3 nucleotide sequence: TGTGCCAGCAGCCGGACTAGCTCAGAGACCCAGTACTTC. Its translation is CASSRTSSETQYF.

The J gene is TRBJ2-1, the V gene TRBV6-5; no reliable D call. The CDR3 has 15 amino acids. CDR1 is MNHEY, CDR2 SVGAGI, per germline. The germline V and J ends were trimmed by 0 bases and 0 bases, with 6 bases remaining between them. The CDR3 here is CASSYSLSSYNEQFF. In DNA, the CDR3 is TGTGCCAGCAGTTACTCGCTGAGCTCCTACAATGAGCAGTTCTTC.

This clone was observed a few times. V usage is TRBV6-5 and J usage is TRBJ1-5; D gene ambiguous. Germline-derived CDR1 and CDR2 are MNHEY and SVGAGI. This CDR3 spans 15 amino acids. V gave up 6 bases and J gave up 8 bases, with 20 bases separating them. The CDR3 is CASSPTRARSKPQHF. In DNA form, the CDR3 reads TGTGCCAGCAGCCCTACGAGGGCCCGATCTAAGCCCCAGCATTTT.

This sequence joins TRBV27 and TRBJ2-7, with a possible D match to TRBD2 (5 bases). In germline, CDR1 is MNHEY, CDR2 SMNVEV (reference sequence). Trimming removed 8 bases at V and 4 bases at J, with 15 bases between. The CDR3 has 13 residues. The CDR3 nucleotides are TGTGCCAGCTCCGCACTAGATAGGTACGAGCAGTACTTC. Translated: CASSALDRYEQYF.

This clone occurred a few times. CDR3 loop: CSVKTGQGGNQPQHF. The CDR3 nucleotides are TGCAGCGTTAAAACGGGACAGGGTGGCAATCAGCCCCAGCATTTT. The chain is built from TRBV29-1 and TRBJ1-5, with 9 bases lining up with TRBD1. Germline V CDR1 and CDR2: SQVTM, ANQGSEA. This CDR3 contains 15 residues. Unmatched junction bases numbered 7, after V lost 5 bases and J lost 2 bases.

This chain uses TRBV4-2 with TRBJ2-5; D unclear. Germline-derived CDR1 and CDR2 are LGHNA and YNFKEQ. Trimming left V 4 bases short and J 5 bases short, with 14 bases between. The CDR3 sequence is 14 residues long. The CDR3 nucleotides are TGTGCCAGCAGCCTCCGGGCGAATGGGGAGACCCAGTACTTC. It specifies CASSLRANGETQYF.

Regarding this clone: This CDR3 is also generated by other DNA sequences in the sample. The chain employs TRBV15 and TRBJ2-7; 9 nucleotides line up with TRBD1. The CDR3 has 14 amino acids. The J segment lost 2 bases and the V segment lost 3 bases, leaving 2 bases of the junction unmatched. CDR1 is LNHNV and CDR2 is YYDKDF in the germline V gene (reference sequence). The DNA of the CDR3 is TGTGCCACCAGCAGGGACAGGGGTCCCTACGAGCAGTACTTC. This sequence encodes CATSRDRGPYEQYF. Supplemented by reference TRBV15 and TRBJ2-7, the full variable domain reads DAMVIQNPRYQVTQFGKPVTLSCSQTLNHNVMYWYQQKSSQAPKLLFHYYDKDFNNEADTPDNFQSRRPNTSFCFLDIRSPGLGDTAMYLCATSRDRGPYEQYFGPGTRLTVT.

This clone was seen ten or more times. The chain joins TRBV21-1 to TRBJ2-1. TRBV21-1 corresponds to a pseudogene. CDR3 size: 13 residues. The CDR3 region is CASPTLVYNEQFF. CDR3 nucleotides: TGTGCCAGCCCGACCTTGGTTTACAATGAGCAGTTCTTC.

The chain uses TRBV29-1 and TRBJ2-3; the D gene is possibly TRBD1 (6 bases). Per germline, CDR1 SQVTM and CDR2 ANQGSEA. The CDR3 runs 11 residues. V lost 8 bases and J lost 7, with 13 bases in between. The DNA of the CDR3 is TGCAGCCCTTTAACAGGGAATACGCAGTATTTT. Its protein product is CSPLTGNTQYF.